This TCR beta chain is drawn from a study of Graves' ophthalmopathy and Graves' hyperthyroidism. Concerning this clonotype itself: The antigen remains undetermined.

It was on clinical symptoms, serum thyroxine, TRAb, thyroid ultrasound and orbital computed tomography that diagnosis relied. Germline V CDR1 and CDR2: MNHNY, SVGAGI (reference sequence). There are 15 residues in the CDR3. Trimming stripped 4 bases from V and 10 bases from J, with 19 bases between. Amplification targeted the TCR beta CDR3 regions, with RNA transcripts as the source material. First-round RT-PCR with HTBI primers preceded a second-round multiplex PCR. TCRdb analysed the multiplex PCR reads with MiXCR anew, one entry per CDR3 protein. The sample yields around 1,200,000 distinct CDR3 sequences, 35% to 40% seen once. Study results and limitations: Using a 13-signature model, the authors split ophthalmopathy from stable hyperthyroidism, with around 89% sensitivity and approximately 81% specificity.

The sample comprised peripheral blood or thyroid tissue (not recorded which). J is TRBJ2-2 and V is TRBV6-6; D may correspond to TRBD1 or TRBD2 (6 bases each). The receptor comes from an adult man with Graves' hyperthyroidism. This CDR3 is CASSSSRSPGAELFF. CDR3 nucleotide sequence: TGTGCCAGCAGTTCCAGTCGTAGCCCGGGGGCGGAGCTGTTTTTT.